These T cell receptor beta chains were read from a single sample in a study of identical twins. MiXCR, run by TCRdb on the 5' RACE reads, gives a single entry per CDR3 protein. The sample includes around 960,000 distinct CDR3 sequences, over 9% of them seen just once. These data also featured in a second study, about yellow fever vaccine responses in identical twins.

Sequenced: PBMCs. These receptors originate from a young woman in good health. Each CDR3 is given with its conserved first and last residue. Each record gives: clone size, D gene, J gene, CDR3 length, V gene, CDR3 protein, CDR3 DNA. A D gene is named only where the DNA matches it firmly. Expanded clones get a size class; other rows say once, few or many, or leave the size out.

>many|TRBD2|TRBJ2-1|16|TRBV7-9
CASSLAASGGRSEQFF
TGTGCCAGCAGCTTAGCGGCTAGCGGGGGGAGGAGTGAGCAGTTCTTC
>few|TRBD2|TRBJ2-3|17|TRBV12-3/TRBV12-4
CASSFPTSGGVTDTQYF
TGTGCCAGCAGTTTCCCCACTAGCGGGGGGGTCACAGATACGCAGTATTTT
>NA|TRBD2|TRBJ2-7|16|TRBV7-6
CASSFDRTSGSYEQYF
TGTGCCAGCAGCTTTGATCGGACTAGCGGCTCCTACGAGCAGTACTTC
>NA|NA|TRBJ2-7|16|TRBV5-1
CASSFPGGERTYEQYF
TGCGCCAGCAGCTTCCCCGGTGGGGAAAGGACCTACGAGCAGTACTTC
>few|NA|TRBJ1-2|17|TRBV28
CASSPAGENLANYGYTF
TGTGCCAGCAGCCCCGCGGGTGAAAACTTAGCTAACTATGGCTACACCTTC
>NA|NA|TRBJ1-2|15|TRBV7-8
CASSLVSGEHYGYTF
TGTGCCAGCAGCTTAGTTAGTGGGGAGCACTATGGCTACACCTTC
>NA|NA|TRBJ2-5|13|TRBV4-1
CASSQEGSETQYF
TGCGCCAGCAGCCAAGAGGGATCAGAGACCCAGTACTTC
>many|TRBD1|TRBJ1-5|17|TRBV24-1
CATSDSQGGPSNQPQHF
TGTGCCACCAGTGATTCTCAGGGGGGGCCTAGCAATCAGCCCCAGCATTTT
>few|NA|TRBJ1-3|15|TRBV4-1
CASSQVWTDGNTIYF
TGCGCCAGCAGCCAAGTTTGGACAGATGGAAACACCATATATTTT
>few|TRBD1|TRBJ2-1|17|TRBV4-1
CASSQVEGTGPYNEQFF
TGCGCCAGCAGCCAAGTCGAAGGGACAGGACCCTACAATGAGCAGTTCTTC
>NA|NA|TRBJ2-1|14|TRBV5-1
CASSSGLPRDEQFF
TGCGCCAGCAGCTCGGGACTCCCGCGCGATGAGCAGTTCTTC
>NA|NA|TRBJ1-1|15|TRBV21-1
CASSKPLAHPTEAFF
TGTGCCAGCAGCAAACCTCTCGCACACCCCACTGAAGCTTTCTTT
>NA|TRBD2|TRBJ2-1|17|TRBV20-1
CSASGAFSGGLYNEQFF
TGCAGTGCTAGCGGAGCGTTTAGCGGGGGCCTCTACAATGAGCAGTTCTTC
>NA|NA|TRBJ2-5|14|TRBV7-9
CASSVREVQETQYF
TGTGCCAGCAGCGTCCGGGAAGTCCAAGAGACCCAGTACTTC
>many|NA|TRBJ1-1|13|TRBV2
CASSILLNTEAFF
TGTGCCAGCAGTATTCTGTTGAACACTGAAGCTTTCTTT
>NA|NA|TRBJ2-7|17|TRBV4-1
CASSRVLRETIGNEQYF
TGCGCCAGCAGCCGAGTTCTCCGTGAGACTATCGGCAACGAGCAGTACTTC